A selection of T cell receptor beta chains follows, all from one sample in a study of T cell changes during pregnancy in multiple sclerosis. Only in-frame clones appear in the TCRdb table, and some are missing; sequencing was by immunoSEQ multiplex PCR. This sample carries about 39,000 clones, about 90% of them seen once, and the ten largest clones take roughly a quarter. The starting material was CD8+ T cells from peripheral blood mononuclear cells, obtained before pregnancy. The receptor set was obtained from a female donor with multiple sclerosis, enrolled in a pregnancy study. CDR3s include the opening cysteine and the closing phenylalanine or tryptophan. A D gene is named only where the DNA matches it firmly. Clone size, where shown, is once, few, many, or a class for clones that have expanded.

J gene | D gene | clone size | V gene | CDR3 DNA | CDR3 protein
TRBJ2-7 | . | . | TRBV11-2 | TGTGCCAGCAGCTTAGTTTTCGGGGGGCGGGAAACCTACGAGCAGTACTTC | CASSLVFGGRETYEQYF
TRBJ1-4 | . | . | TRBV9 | TGTGCCAGCAGCCCTCAAACATCTAATGAAAAACTGTTTTTT | CASSPQTSNEKLFF
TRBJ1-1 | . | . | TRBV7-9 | TGTGCCAGCAGCTTACCCAGGGAGGACACTGAAGCTTTCTTT | CASSLPREDTEAFF
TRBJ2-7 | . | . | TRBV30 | TGTGCCTTCTCCGACAGGTTTTCCTACGAGCAGTACTTC | CAFSDRFSYEQYF
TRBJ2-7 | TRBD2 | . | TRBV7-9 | TGTGCCAGCAGCTCTCAACCGGGACTAGCACCTCGCGAGCAGTACTTC | CASSSQPGLAPREQYF
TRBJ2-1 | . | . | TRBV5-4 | TGTGCCAGCAGCTTCGACTCCTCCTACAATGAGCAGTTCTTC | CASSFDSSYNEQFF
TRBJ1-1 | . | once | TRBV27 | TGTGCCAGCAGGGGGCAGGGATACACTGAAGCTTTCTTT | CASRGQGYTEAFF
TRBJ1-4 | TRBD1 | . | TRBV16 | TGTGCCAGCAGCCGCGGGGACAGGGCAACTAATGAAAAACTGTTTTTT | CASSRGDRATNEKLFF
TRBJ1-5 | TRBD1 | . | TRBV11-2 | TGTGCCAGCAGCGCAGGGGGATCAGGTCAGCCCCAGCATTTT | CASSAGGSGQPQHF
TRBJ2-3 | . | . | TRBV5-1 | TGCGCCAGCAGCTTGGTGGGACTCGGGGAATTCACAGATACGCAGTATTTT | CASSLVGLGEFTDTQYF
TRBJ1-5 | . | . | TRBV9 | TGTGCCAGCAGCGTGGCCTCAGGGGATCAGCCCCAGCATTTT | CASSVASGDQPQHF
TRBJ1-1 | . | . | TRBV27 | TGTGCCAGCAGTTTACTAGCGGTGGGCACTGAAGCTTTCTTT | CASSLLAVGTEAFF